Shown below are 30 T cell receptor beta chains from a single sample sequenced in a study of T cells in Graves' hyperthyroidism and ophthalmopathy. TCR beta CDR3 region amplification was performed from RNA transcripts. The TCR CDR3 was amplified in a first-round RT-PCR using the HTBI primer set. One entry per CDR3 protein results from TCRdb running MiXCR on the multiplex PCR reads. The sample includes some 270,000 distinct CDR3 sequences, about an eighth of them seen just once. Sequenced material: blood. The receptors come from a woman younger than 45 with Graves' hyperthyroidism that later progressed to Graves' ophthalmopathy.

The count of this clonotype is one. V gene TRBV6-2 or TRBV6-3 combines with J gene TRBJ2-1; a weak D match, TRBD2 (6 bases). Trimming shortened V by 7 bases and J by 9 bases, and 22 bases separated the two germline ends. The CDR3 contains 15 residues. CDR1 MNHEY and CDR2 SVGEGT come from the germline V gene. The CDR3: CASTSRSSRGSEQFF. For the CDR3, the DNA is TGTGCCAGCACCTCACGGTCTAGCCGGGGGAGTGAGCAGTTCTTC.

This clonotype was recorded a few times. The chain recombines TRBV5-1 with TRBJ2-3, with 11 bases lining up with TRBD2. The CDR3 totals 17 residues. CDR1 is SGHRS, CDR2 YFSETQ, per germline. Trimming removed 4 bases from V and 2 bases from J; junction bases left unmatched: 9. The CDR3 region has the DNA TGCGCCAGCAGCCCCGGACTAGCGGGCTTACCCACAGATACGCAGTATTTT. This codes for CASSPGLAGLPTDTQYF.

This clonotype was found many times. The CDR3 is CASSGRGHLYNEQFF. The CDR3, as DNA: TGTGCCAGCTCCGGGAGGGGACACCTATACAATGAGCAGTTCTTC. The V call is TRBV18, the J call TRBJ2-1; 8 bases line up with TRBD2. The CDR3 loop spans 15 amino acids. Germline CDR1 KGHSH, CDR2 LQKENI. Unmatched junction bases numbered 8, after V lost 6 bases and J lost 4 bases.

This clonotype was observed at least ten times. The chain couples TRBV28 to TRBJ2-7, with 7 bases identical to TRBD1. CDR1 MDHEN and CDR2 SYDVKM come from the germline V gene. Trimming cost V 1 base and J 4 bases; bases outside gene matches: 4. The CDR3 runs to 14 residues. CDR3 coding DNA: TGTGCCAGCAGTTTATCGGGACAGATATACGAGCAGTACTTC. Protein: CASSLSGQIYEQYF.

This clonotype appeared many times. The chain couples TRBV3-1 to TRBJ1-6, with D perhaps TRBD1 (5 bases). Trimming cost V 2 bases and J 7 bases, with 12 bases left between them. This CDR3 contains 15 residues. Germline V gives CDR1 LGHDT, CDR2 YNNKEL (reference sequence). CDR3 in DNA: TGTGCCAGCAGCCAACAGGGACGTCGCAATTCACCCCTCCACTTT. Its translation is CASSQQGRRNSPLHF.

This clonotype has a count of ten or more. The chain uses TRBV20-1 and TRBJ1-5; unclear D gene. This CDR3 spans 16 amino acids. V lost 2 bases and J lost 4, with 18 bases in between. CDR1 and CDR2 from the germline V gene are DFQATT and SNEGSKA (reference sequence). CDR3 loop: CSARYTTILENQPQHF. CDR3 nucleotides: TGCAGTGCTAGATATACGACAATCCTGGAAAATCAGCCCCAGCATTTT.

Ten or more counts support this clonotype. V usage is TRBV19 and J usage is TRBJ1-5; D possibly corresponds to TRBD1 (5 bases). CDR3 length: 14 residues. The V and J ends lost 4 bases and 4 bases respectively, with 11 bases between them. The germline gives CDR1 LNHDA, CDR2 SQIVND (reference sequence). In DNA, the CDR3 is TGTGCCAGTAGTAGCCGGGACGGAAATCAGCCCCAGCATTTT. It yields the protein CASSSRDGNQPQHF.

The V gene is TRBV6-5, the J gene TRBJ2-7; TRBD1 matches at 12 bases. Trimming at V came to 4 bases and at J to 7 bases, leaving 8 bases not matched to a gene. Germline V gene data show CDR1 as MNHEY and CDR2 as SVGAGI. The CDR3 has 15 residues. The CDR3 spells CASSLPGQGAGEQYF. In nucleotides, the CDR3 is TGTGCCAGCAGTTTGCCGGGACAGGGGGCGGGGGAGCAGTACTTC.

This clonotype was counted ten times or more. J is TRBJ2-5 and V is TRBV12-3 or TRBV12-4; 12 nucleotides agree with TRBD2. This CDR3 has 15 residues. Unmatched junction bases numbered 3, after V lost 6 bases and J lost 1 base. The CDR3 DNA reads TGTGCCAGCAGGAGGACTAGCGGGGCCCAAGAGACCCAGTACTTC. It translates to CASRRTSGAQETQYF.

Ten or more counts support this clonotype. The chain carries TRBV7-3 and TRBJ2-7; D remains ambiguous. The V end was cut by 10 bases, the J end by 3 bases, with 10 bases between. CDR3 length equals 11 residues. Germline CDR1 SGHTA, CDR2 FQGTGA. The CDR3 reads CATRTYYEQYF. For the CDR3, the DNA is TGTGCCACCCGTACCTACTACGAGCAGTACTTC.

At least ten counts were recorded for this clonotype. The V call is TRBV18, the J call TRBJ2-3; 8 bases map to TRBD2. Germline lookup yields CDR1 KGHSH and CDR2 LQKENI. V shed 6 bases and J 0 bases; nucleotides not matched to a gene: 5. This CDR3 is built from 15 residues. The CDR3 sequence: CASSLTSASTDTQYF. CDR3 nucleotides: TGTGCCAGCTCGCTGACTAGCGCTAGCACAGATACGCAGTATTTT. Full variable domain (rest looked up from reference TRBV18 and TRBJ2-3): NAGVMQNPRHLVRRRGQEARLRCSPMKGHSHVYWYRQLPEEGLKFMVYLQKENIIDESGMPKERFSAEFPKEGPSILRIQQVVRGDSAAYFCASSLTSASTDTQYFGPGTRLTVL.

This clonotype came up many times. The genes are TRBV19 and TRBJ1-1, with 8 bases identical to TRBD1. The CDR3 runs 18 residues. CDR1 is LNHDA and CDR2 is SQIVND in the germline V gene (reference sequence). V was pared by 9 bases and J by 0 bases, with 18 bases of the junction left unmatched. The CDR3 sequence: CASGTGGLIFDMNTEAFF. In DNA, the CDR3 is TGTGCCAGCGGGACAGGAGGTCTTATTTTTGACATGAACACTGAAGCTTTCTTT. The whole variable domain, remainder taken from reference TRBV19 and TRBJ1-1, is DGGITQSPKYLFRKEGQNVTLSCEQNLNHDAMYWYRQDPGQGLRLIYYSQIVNDFQKGDIAEGYSVSREKKESFPLTVTSAQKNPTAFYLCASGTGGLIFDMNTEAFFGQGTRLTVV.

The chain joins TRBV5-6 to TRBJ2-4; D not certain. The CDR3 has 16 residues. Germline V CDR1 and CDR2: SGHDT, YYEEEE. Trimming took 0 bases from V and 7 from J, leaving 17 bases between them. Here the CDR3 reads CASSLVSLGRVNIQYF. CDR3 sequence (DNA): TGTGCCAGCAGCTTGGTGTCGTTGGGTAGAGTCAACATTCAGTACTTC.

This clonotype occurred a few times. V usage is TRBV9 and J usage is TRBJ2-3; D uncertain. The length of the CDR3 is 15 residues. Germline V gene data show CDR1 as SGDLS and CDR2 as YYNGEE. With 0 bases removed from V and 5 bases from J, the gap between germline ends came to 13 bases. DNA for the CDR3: TGTGCCAGCAGCGTAGCTGGTGTCGGCGGAGATACGCAGTATTTT. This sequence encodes CASSVAGVGGDTQYF.

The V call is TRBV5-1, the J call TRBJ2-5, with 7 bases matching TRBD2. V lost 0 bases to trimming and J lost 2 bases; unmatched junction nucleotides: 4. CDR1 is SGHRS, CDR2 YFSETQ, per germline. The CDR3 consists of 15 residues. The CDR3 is CASSLGLGGQETQYF. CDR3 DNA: TGCGCCAGCAGCTTGGGGCTGGGGGGGCAAGAGACCCAGTACTTC.

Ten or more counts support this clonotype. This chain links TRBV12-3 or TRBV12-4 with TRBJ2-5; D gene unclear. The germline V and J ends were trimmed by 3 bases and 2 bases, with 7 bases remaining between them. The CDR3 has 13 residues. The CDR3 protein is CASSLSRQETQYF. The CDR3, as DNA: TGTGCCAGCAGTTTGAGCAGGCAAGAGACCCAGTACTTC.

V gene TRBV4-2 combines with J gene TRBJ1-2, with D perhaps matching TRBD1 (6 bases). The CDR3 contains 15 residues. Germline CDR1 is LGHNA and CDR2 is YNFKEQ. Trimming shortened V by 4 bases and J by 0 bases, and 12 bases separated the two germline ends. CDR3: CASSPLTGANYGYTF. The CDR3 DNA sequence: TGTGCCAGCAGCCCCCTGACAGGCGCTAACTATGGCTACACCTTC.

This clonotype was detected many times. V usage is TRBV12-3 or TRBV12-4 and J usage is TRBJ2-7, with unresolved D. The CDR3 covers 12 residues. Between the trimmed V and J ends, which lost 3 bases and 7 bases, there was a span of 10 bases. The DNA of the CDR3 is TGTGCCAGCAGTTTTCTGAGGCGGGAGCAGTACTTC. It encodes CASSFLRREQYF.

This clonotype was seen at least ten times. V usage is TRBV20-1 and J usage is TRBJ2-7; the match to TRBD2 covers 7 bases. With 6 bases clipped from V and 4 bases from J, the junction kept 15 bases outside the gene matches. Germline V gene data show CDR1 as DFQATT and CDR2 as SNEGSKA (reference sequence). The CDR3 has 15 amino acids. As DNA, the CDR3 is TGCAGTGCAGAACCCAATCCGGGACTACAGTACGAGCAGTACTTC. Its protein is CSAEPNPGLQYEQYF.

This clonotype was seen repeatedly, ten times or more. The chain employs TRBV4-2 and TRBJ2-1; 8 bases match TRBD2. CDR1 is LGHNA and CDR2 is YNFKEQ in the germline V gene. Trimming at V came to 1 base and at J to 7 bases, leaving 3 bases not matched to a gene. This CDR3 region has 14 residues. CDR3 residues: CASSQGREGNEQFF. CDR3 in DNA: TGTGCCAGCAGCCAAGGTCGGGAGGGGAATGAGCAGTTCTTC.

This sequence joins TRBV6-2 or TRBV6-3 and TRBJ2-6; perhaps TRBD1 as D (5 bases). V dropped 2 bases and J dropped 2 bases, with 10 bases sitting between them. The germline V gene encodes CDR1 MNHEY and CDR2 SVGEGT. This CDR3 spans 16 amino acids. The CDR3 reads CASSYPVGPGANVLTF. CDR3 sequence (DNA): TGTGCCAGCAGTTACCCCGTGGGGCCTGGGGCCAACGTCCTGACTTTC.

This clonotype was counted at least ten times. CDR3: CASSPLNTGPQPQHF. The CDR3 nucleotides are TGTGCCAGCAGTCCGCTGAATACGGGCCCTCAGCCCCAGCATTTT. The rearrangement joins TRBV27 to TRBJ1-5; D is undetermined. Trimming took 5 bases from V and 6 from J, leaving 17 bases between them. This CDR3 is 15 amino acids long. The V gene's germline CDR1 is MNHEY and CDR2 SMNVEV (reference sequence).

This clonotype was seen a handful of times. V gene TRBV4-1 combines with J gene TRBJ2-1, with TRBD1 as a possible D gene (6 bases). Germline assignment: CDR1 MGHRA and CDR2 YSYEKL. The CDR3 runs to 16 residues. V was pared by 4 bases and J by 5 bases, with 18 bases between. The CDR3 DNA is TGCGCCAGCAGCCGCCCGACAGGCATCGATAACAATGAGCAGTTCTTC. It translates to CASSRPTGIDNNEQFF.

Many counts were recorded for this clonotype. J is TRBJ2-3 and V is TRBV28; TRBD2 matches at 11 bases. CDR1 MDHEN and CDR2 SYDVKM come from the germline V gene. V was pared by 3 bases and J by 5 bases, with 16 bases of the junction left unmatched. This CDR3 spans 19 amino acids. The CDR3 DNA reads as TGTGCCAGCAGTTTGACCCCAATGTGGTTAGCGGGGGGGAGAGATACGCAGTATTTT. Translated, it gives CASSLTPMWLAGGRDTQYF.

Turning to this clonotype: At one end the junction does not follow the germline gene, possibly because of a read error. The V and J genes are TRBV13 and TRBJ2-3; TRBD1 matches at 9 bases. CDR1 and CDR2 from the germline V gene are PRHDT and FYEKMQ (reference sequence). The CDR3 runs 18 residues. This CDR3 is CASSLASIWDRVSDTQYF. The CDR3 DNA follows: TGTGCCAGCAGTTTAGCGAGCATTTGGGACAGGGTGTCAGATACGCAGTATTTT. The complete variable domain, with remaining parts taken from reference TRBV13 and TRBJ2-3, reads AAGVIQSPRHLIKEKRETATLKCYPIPRHDTVYWYQQGPGQDPQFLISFYEKMQSDKGSIPDRFSAQQFSDYHSELNMSSLELGDSALYFCASSLASIWDRVSDTQYFGPGTRLTVL.

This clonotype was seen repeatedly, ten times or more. CDR3 region: CAWSAGTGLNEQYF. The CDR3 DNA follows: TGTGCCTGGAGCGCCGGGACAGGGCTCAACGAGCAGTACTTC. The chain links TRBV30 to TRBJ2-7; TRBD1 matches at 9 bases. This CDR3 has 14 residues. The V segment lost 3 bases and the J segment 5 bases; nucleotides outside the gene matches: 8. Germline CDR1 and CDR2: GTSNPN and SVGIG (reference sequence).

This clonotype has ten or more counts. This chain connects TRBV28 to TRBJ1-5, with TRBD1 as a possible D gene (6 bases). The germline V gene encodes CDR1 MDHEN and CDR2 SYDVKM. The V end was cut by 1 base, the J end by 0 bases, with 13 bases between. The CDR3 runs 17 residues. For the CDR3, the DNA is TGTGCCAGCAGTTTATCTTTGGACAGATATAGCAATCAGCCCCAGCATTTT. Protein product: CASSLSLDRYSNQPQHF. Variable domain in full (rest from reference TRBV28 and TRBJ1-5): DVKVTQSSRYLVKRTGEKVFLECVQDMDHENMFWYRQDPGLGLRLIYFSYDVKMKEKGDIPEGYSVSREKKERFSLILESASTNQTSMYLCASSLSLDRYSNQPQHFGDGTRLSIL.

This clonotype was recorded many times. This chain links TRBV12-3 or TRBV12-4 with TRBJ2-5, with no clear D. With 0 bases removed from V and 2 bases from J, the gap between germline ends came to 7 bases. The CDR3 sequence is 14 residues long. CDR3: CASSLAVQQETQYF. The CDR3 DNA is TGTGCCAGCAGTTTAGCGGTCCAGCAAGAGACCCAGTACTTC.

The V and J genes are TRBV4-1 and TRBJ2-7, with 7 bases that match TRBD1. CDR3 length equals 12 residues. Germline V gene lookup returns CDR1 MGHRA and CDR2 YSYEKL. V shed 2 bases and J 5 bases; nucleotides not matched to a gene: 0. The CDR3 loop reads CASSQQGDEQYF. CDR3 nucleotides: TGCGCCAGCAGCCAACAGGGGGACGAGCAGTACTTC.

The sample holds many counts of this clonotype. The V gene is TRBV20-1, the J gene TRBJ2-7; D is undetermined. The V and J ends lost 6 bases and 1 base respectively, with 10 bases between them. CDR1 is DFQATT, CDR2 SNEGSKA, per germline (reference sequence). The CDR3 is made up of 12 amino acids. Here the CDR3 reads CSAPDKSYEQYF. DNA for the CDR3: TGCAGTGCCCCCGACAAGTCCTACGAGCAGTACTTC.